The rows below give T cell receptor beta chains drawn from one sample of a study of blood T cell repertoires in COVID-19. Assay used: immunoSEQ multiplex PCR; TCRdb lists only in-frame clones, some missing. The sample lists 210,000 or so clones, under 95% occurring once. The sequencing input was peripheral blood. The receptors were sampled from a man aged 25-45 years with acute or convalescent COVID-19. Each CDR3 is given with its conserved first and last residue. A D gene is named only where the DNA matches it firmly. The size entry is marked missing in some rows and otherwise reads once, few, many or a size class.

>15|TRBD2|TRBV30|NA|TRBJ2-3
CAWSLLAGNADTQYF
TGTGCCTGGAGTCTGCTAGCGGGGAATGCAGATACGCAGTATTTT
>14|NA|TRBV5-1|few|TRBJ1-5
CASSFLPSDQPQHF
TGCGCCAGCAGCTTTCTACCGAGCGATCAGCCCCAGCATTTT
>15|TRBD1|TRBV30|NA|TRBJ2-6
CAWSRTGAGANVLTF
TGTGCCTGGAGTCGAACAGGGGCCGGGGCCAACGTCCTGACTTTC
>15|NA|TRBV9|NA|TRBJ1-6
CASSPLGPSNSPLHF
TGTGCCAGCAGCCCCCTGGGCCCGAGTAATTCACCCCTCCACTTT
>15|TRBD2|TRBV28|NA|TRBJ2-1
CASGPRGGTYNEQFF
TGTGCCAGCGGCCCGCGGGGGGGAACCTACAATGAGCAGTTCTTC
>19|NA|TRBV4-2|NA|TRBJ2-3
CASSQLPPGGDRGTDTQYF
TGTGCCAGCAGCCAGCTCCCCCCCGGAGGGGATCGGGGGACAGATACGCAGTATTTT
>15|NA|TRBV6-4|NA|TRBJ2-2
CATAQTAANTGELFF
TGTGCCACCGCCCAGACAGCAGCGAACACCGGGGAGCTGTTTTTT
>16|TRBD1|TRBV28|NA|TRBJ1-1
CASSLRVGGLNTEAFF
TGTGCCAGCAGTTTAAGGGTAGGGGGCTTGAACACTGAAGCTTTCTTT
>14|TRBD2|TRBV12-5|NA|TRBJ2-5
CASGKGLAQETQYF
TGTGCTAGTGGGAAGGGACTAGCCCAAGAGACCCAGTACTTC
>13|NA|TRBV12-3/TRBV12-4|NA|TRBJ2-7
CASSLNPRDEQYF
TGTGCCAGCAGTTTAAATCCGCGGGACGAGCAGTACTTC
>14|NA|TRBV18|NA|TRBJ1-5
CASSPGRVNQPQHF
TGTGCCAGCTCACCGGGCAGGGTGAATCAGCCCCAGCATTTT
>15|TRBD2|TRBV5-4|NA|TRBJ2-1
CASSFGGSLLNEQFF
TGTGCCAGCAGCTTCGGCGGGAGCCTTCTGAATGAGCAGTTCTTC
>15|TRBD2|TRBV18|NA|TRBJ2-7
CASSPRLAGRYEQYF
TGTGCCAGCTCACCGAGACTAGCGGGGCGGTACGAGCAGTACTTC
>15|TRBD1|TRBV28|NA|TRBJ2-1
CASSLGQGGHNEQFF
TGTGCCAGCAGTCTTGGACAGGGGGGCCACAATGAGCAGTTCTTC
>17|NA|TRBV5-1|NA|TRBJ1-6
CASSSTGPSSYNSPLHF
TGCGCCAGCAGCTCGACAGGCCCGAGCTCCTATAATTCACCCCTCCACTTT
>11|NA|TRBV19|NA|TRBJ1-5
CASSIGQPQHF
TGTGCCAGTAGTATTGGCCAGCCCCAGCATTTT
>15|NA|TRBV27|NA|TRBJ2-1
CASSSRGMRGNEQFF
TGTGCCAGCAGTTCCCGCGGAATGAGAGGCAATGAGCAGTTCTTC
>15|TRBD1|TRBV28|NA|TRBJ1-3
CASSRMGQVGNTIYF
TGTGCCAGTAGTCGTATGGGACAGGTTGGAAACACCATATATTTT
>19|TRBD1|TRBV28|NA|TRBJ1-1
CASSLIQGWTGGMNTEAFF
TGTGCCAGCAGTTTAATACAGGGCTGGACAGGGGGCATGAACACTGAAGCTTTCTTT
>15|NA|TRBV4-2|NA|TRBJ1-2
CASSQDGRVGLGYTF
TGTGCCAGCAGCCAAGACGGCAGGGTGGGTCTTGGCTACACCTTC
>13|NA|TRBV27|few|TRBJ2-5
CASRPNSRGTQYF
TGTGCCAGCAGGCCAAACAGCCGGGGGACCCAGTACTTC
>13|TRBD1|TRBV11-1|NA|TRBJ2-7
CASRFPGQGIQYF
TGTGCCAGCAGATTTCCGGGACAGGGAATTCAGTACTTC
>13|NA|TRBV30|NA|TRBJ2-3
CAWSGRSTDTQYF
TGTGCCTGGAGTGGGCGGTCCACAGATACGCAGTATTTT
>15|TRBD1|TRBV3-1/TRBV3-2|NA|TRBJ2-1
CASSQVWDRYNEQFF
TGTGCCAGCAGCCAAGTCTGGGACAGATACAATGAGCAGTTCTTC
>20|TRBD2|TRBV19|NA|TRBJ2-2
CASSPTGLAGGLPNTGELFF
TGTGCCAGTAGTCCAACCGGACTAGCGGGGGGGCTTCCGAACACCGGGGAGCTGTTTTTT
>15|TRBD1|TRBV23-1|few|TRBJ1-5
CASSQSRQGDQPQHF
TGCGCCAGCAGTCAATCGAGACAGGGAGATCAGCCCCAGCATTTT
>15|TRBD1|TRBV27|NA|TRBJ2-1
CASSPGTGGYNEQFF
TGTGCCAGCAGCCCCGGGACAGGGGGATACAATGAGCAGTTCTTC
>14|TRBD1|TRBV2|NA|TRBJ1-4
CASSADRGSEKLFF
TGTGCCAGCAGCGCGGACAGGGGGTCTGAAAAACTGTTTTTT
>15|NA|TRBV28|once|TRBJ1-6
CASSLPGGHNSPLHF
TGTGCCAGCAGTTTACCGGGGGGGCATAATTCACCCCTCCACTTT
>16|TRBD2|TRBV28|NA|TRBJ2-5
CASSLGTSGSGETQYF
TGTGCCAGCAGTTTGGGGACTAGCGGGAGTGGAGAGACCCAGTACTTC
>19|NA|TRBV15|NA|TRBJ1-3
CATSRDWAVKVYSGNTIYF
TGTGCCACCAGCAGAGATTGGGCAGTCAAGGTTTACTCTGGAAACACCATATATTTT
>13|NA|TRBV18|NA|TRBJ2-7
CASSPPDTYEQYF
TGTGCCAGCTCACCCCCGGACACCTACGAGCAGTACTTC
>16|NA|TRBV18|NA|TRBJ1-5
CASSRGDDAKNQPQHF
TGTGCCAGCTCCCGAGGCGACGATGCCAAAAATCAGCCCCAGCATTTT
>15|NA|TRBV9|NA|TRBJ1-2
CASSPLGGRPGGYTF
TGTGCCAGCAGCCCACTGGGCGGGCGCCCTGGAGGCTACACCTTC
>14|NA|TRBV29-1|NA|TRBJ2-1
CSVERGGSYNEQFF
TGCAGCGTTGAAAGGGGTGGATCCTACAATGAGCAGTTCTTC
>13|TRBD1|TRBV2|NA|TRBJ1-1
CATIQGVGTEAFF
TGTGCCACTATACAGGGGGTAGGCACTGAAGCTTTCTTT
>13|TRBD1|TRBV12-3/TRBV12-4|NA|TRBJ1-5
CASSPTGDQPQHF
TGTGCCAGCAGTCCGACAGGGGATCAGCCCCAGCATTTT
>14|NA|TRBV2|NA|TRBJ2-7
CASSEVPAAYEQYF
TGTGCCAGCAGTGAAGTCCCAGCGGCCTACGAGCAGTACTTC
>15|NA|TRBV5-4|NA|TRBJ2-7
CASSLVLPSLYEQYF
TGTGCCAGCAGCTTGGTACTCCCTTCCCTTTACGAGCAGTACTTC
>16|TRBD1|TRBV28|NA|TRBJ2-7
CASSSYQDRFTYEQYF
TGTGCCAGCAGTTCCTACCAGGACAGGTTTACCTACGAGCAGTACTTC
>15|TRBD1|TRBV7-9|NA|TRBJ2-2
CATNLGTANTGELFF
TGTGCCACAAACCTCGGGACAGCGAACACCGGGGAGCTGTTTTTT
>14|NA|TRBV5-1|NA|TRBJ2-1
CASSLAGEYNEQFF
TGCGCCAGCAGCTTGGCCGGGGAGTACAATGAGCAGTTCTTC
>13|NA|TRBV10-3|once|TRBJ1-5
CAITSQANQPQHF
TGTGCCATCACCAGTCAGGCCAATCAGCCCCAGCATTTT
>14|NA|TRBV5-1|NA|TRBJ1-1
CASSVPTANTEAFF
TGCGCCAGCAGCGTACCGACAGCGAACACTGAAGCTTTCTTT
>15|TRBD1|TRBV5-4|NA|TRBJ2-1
CASSLGGQVRNEQFF
TGTGCCAGCAGCTTGGGGGGACAGGTACGCAATGAGCAGTTCTTC
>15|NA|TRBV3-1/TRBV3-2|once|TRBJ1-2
CASSRDGAANYGYTF
TGTGCCAGCAGCCGAGATGGGGCAGCTAACTATGGCTACACCTTC
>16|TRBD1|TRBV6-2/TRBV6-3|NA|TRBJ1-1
CASSSIQGAPNTEAFF
TGTGCCAGCAGTTCAATCCAGGGGGCGCCGAACACTGAAGCTTTCTTT
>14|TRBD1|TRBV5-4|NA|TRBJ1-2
CASSRTGGNYGYTF
TGTGCCAGCAGCCGGACAGGGGGGAACTATGGCTACACCTTC
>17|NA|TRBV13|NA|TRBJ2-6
CASSGQTGPSGANVLTF
TGTGCCAGCAGCGGGCAGACAGGCCCCTCTGGGGCCAACGTCCTGACTTTC
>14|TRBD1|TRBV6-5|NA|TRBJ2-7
CASRGTGGWYEQYF
TGTGCCAGCAGGGGGACAGGGGGCTGGTACGAGCAGTACTTC
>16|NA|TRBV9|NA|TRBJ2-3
CASSPGVGGGTDTQYF
TGTGCCAGCAGCCCCGGGGTGGGCGGTGGCACAGATACGCAGTATTTT
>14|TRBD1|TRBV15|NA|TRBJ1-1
CATSRTGGHHEAFF
TGTGCCACCAGCAGGACAGGGGGCCACCATGAAGCTTTCTTT
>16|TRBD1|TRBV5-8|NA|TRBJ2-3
CASSPGTGVGADTQYF
TGTGCCAGCAGCCCGGGGACAGGGGTTGGGGCAGATACGCAGTATTTT
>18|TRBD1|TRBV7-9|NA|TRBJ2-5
CASSLDNRGQGAGETQYF
TGTGCCAGCAGCTTAGACAATCGCGGCCAGGGGGCGGGGGAGACCCAGTACTTC
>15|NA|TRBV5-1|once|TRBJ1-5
CASSPDGGGNQPQHF
TGCGCCAGCAGCCCAGACGGGGGAGGCAATCAGCCCCAGCATTTT
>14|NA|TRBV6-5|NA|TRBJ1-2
CASSSTLASYGYTF
TGTGCCAGCAGTTCTACTCTCGCCTCTTATGGCTACACCTTC
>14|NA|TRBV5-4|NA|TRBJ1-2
CASTTPTGYYGYTF
TGTGCCAGCACCACGCCGACGGGATATTATGGCTACACCTTC
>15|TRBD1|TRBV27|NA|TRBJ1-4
CASSMGTALYEKLFF
TGTGCCAGCAGTATGGGGACAGCCCTTTATGAAAAACTGTTTTTT